Sequencing of this T cell receptor (beta chain) was carried out in a study of blood T cell repertoires in COVID-19. Study details: Some COVID-19 samples were acute and others convalescent; all came from the United States, Italy and Spain.

Seattle cases were enrolled at active infection and followed longitudinally. Assay: immunoSEQ multiplex PCR; the TCRdb copy retains only in-frame clones and omits some. The sample includes roughly 480,000 clones, approximately 92% of them seen just once. Trimming removed 7 bases at V and 5 bases at J, with 15 bases between. This CDR3 is built from 14 residues. CDR1 and CDR2 from the germline V gene are LNHDA and SQIVND (reference sequence). Sample: peripheral blood. This TCR was recovered from a man aged 18 to 30 with COVID-19, enrolled during active disease. V and J are TRBV19 and TRBJ1-3; TRBD1 is a possible D gene (6 bases). CDR3 in amino acids: CASNHPGDRNTIYF. The CDR3 DNA reads TGTGCCAGTAACCACCCAGGGGATAGAAACACCATATATTTT.